The entry below describes one TCR beta chain. This record comes from a study of blood T cell repertoires in COVID-19. Categorization into cohorts depended on clinical history that participants reported. The authors' processing: Scientists estimated how many nucleated cells there were by amplifying reference gene primers. The assay was immunoSEQ multiplex PCR, and TCRdb's table has in-frame clones only and misses some. V, J and clone size are those of that table, while D and trimming were read from the DNA. The table includes around 200,000 clones, about nine tenths detected once. This CDR3 region has 17 residues. Trimming removed 0 bases from V and 0 bases from J; junction bases left unmatched: 3. Germline V gives CDR1 SGDLS, CDR2 YYNGEE.

The V and J genes are TRBV9 and TRBJ2-6, with 7 bases that match TRBD2. The sample consisted of PBMCs or T cells enriched from blood (not recorded which). The TCR comes from a woman in her late teens or twenties who had recovered from COVID-19. CDR3 coding DNA: TGTGCCAGCAGCGTAGACCCGGGGGGCTCTGGGGCCAACGTCCTGACTTTC. The encoded protein is CASSVDPGGSGANVLTF. The full variable domain, its missing parts supplied by reference TRBV9 and TRBJ2-6, is DSGVTQTPKHLITATGQRVTLRCSPRSGDLSVYWYQQSLDQGLQFLIQYYNGEERAKGNILERFSAQQFPDLHSELNLSSLELGDSALYFCASSVDPGGSGANVLTFGAGSRLTVL.